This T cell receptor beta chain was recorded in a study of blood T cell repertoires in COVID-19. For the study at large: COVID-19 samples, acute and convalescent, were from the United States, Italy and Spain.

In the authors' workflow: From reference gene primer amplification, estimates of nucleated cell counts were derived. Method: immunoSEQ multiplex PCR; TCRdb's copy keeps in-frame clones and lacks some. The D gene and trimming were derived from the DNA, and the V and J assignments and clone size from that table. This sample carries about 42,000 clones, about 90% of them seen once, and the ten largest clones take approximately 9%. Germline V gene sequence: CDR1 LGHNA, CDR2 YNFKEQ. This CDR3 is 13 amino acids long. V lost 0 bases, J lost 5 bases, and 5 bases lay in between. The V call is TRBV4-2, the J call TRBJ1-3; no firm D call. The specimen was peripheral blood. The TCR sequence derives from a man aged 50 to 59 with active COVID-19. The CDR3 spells CASSQDRRNTIYF. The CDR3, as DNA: TGTGCCAGCAGCCAAGATCGTAGAAACACCATATATTTT.